This T cell receptor (beta chain) was captured by sequencing in a study of OX40 agonist ivuxolimab in advanced cancers. Study-wide context: Patients in the trial were receiving intravenous ivuxolimab every 2 weeks, at doses of 0.01 to 10 mg/kg. Averaging roughly 60 years in age, with a range of about 23 to 85, the cohort was 82.7% male.

Worth noting for this clone: What it recognizes is unknown.

Germline V gene lookup returns CDR1 SNHLY and CDR2 FYNNEI. This CDR3 is built from 11 residues. Between the trimmed V and J ends, which lost 6 bases and 6 bases, there was a span of 9 bases. Here immunoSEQ multiplex PCR was the method, and the copy in TCRdb shows in-frame clones only, minus some. The sample gives about 78,000 clones, 92% of which show up once; about 3% is in the top ten. Study results and caveats: Partial responders at 0.1-3.0 mg/kg had among the lowest clonal expansion.

The TCR comes from an adult with an advanced solid tumor such as melanoma, head and neck, liver or kidney cancer. The chain employs TRBV2 and TRBJ2-7; D is possibly TRBD1 (5 bases). The specimen was CD4+ or CD8+ T cells sorted from blood, collected in a trial of the OX40 agonist ivuxolimab. The CDR3: CASRDNREQYF. The CDR3 DNA follows: TGTGCCAGCAGGGACAACCGCGAGCAGTACTTC.